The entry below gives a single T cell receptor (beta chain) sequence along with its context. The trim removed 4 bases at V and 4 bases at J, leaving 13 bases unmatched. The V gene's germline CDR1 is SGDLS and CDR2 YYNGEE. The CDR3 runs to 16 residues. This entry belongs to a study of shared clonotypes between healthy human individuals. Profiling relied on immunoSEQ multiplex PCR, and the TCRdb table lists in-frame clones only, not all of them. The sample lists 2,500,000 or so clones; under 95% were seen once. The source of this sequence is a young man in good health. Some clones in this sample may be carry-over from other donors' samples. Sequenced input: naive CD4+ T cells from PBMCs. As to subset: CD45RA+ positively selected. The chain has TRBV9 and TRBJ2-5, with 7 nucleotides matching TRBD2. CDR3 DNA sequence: TGTGCCAGCAGCTCTCCCCCGGGGGGAATAGGAGAGACCCAGTACTTC. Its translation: CASSSPPGGIGETQYF.